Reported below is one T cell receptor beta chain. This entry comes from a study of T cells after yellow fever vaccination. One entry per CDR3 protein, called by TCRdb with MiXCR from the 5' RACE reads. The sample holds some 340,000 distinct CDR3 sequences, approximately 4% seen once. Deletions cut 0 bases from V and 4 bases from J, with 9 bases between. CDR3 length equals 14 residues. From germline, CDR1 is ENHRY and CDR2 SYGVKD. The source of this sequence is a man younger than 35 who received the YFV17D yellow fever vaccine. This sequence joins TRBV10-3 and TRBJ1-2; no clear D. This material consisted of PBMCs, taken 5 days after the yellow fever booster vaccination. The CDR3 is CAISESWQIYGYTF. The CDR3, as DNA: TGTGCCATCAGTGAGTCGTGGCAGATCTATGGCTACACCTTC.